Each of the 21 T cell receptor beta chains below was sequenced from the same sample in a study of HIV-infected patients and healthy controls. MiXCR, applied by TCRdb to the 5' RACE reads, yields one record per CDR3 protein. The sample records under 70,000 distinct CDR3 sequences, roughly 19% being singletons. The sample was CD4+ T cells from blood. The receptors stem from a human donor in good health.

This chain joins TRBV20-1 and TRBJ1-1; D gene unclear. This CDR3 contains 13 residues. Germline assignment: CDR1 DFQATT and CDR2 SNEGSKA (reference sequence). Between the trimmed V and J ends, which lost 5 bases and 1 base, there was a span of 11 bases. Here the CDR3 reads CSAVEGTNTEAFF. CDR3 DNA sequence: TGCAGTGCTGTCGAGGGAACGAACACTGAAGCTTTCTTT.

This clonotype was seen a handful of times. This chain links TRBV7-8 with TRBJ1-4, with D possibly being TRBD1 (6 bases). Trimming took off 2 bases at V and 7 bases at J, with 20 bases between the two ends. CDR3 length equals 17 residues. Germline CDR1 is SGHVS and CDR2 is FQNEAQ. CDR3 bases: TGTGCCAGCAGCTTAAGAAGTGCGCAGGGGAAGGGTGAAAAACTGTTTTTT. Amino acid sequence: CASSLRSAQGKGEKLFF.

J is TRBJ1-1 and V is TRBV4-3, with 7 bases identical to TRBD1. The CDR3 length is 16 residues. Germline CDR1 is LGHNA and CDR2 is YSLEER. V dropped 0 bases and J dropped 0; count of bases not matched to a gene: 4. The CDR3 is CASSQDVGQVNTEAFF. DNA of the CDR3: TGCGCCAGCAGCCAAGATGTAGGACAGGTGAACACTGAAGCTTTCTTT.

The V gene is TRBV19, the J gene TRBJ1-5, with a weak D call TRBD1 (6 bases). CDR1 is LNHDA, CDR2 SQIVND, per germline (reference sequence). The V end was cut by 3 bases, the J end by 1 base, with 13 bases between. The CDR3 length is 16 residues. The CDR3 region is CASSMGAVFSNQPQHF. The CDR3 coding sequence is TGTGCCAGTAGTATGGGGGCGGTATTCAGCAATCAGCCCCAGCATTTT.

This clonotype was detected only a few times. The chain has TRBV4-3 and TRBJ1-6; TRBD1 matches at 8 bases. This CDR3 comprises 19 residues. V lost 1 base and J lost 5; bases outside the gene matches: 13. CDR1 is LGHNA, CDR2 YSLEER, per germline. CDR3 in amino acids: CASSQGSGGSLTHNSPLHF. In DNA form, the CDR3 reads TGCGCCAGCAGCCAAGGGTCAGGGGGCTCGCTAACTCATAATTCACCCCTCCACTTT.

The chain employs TRBV20-1 and TRBJ1-2; D is ambiguous. This CDR3 comprises 13 residues. Germline lookup yields CDR1 DFQATT and CDR2 SNEGSKA (reference sequence). Trimming removed 0 bases at V and 8 bases at J, with 13 bases between. The CDR3 nucleotides are TGCAGTGCTAGAGACGAAACCTCAAAGGGCTACACCTTC. It translates to CSARDETSKGYTF.

The chain employs TRBV7-2 and TRBJ2-5, with D perhaps matching TRBD1 (5 bases). Germline loops: CDR1 SGHTA, CDR2 FQGNSA. The CDR3 contains 13 residues. Trimming stripped 4 bases from V and 1 base from J, with 7 bases between. The CDR3 DNA follows: TGTGCCAGCAGCTCCAGGGTCCAAGAGACCCAGTACTTC. This encodes CASSSRVQETQYF.

This clonotype was found many times. The chain is built from TRBV5-1 and TRBJ2-6, with 7 bases lining up with TRBD1. Germline V lookup: CDR1 SGHRS, CDR2 YFSETQ. The CDR3 is 19 amino acids. With V trimmed by 4 bases and J by 0 bases, 13 bases remained unmatched. CDR3 protein: CASSHGADRASSGANVLTF. In DNA, the CDR3 is TGCGCCAGCAGCCACGGAGCAGACAGGGCGAGCTCTGGGGCCAACGTCCTGACTTTC.

Many counts were recorded for this clonotype. The chain links TRBV7-9 to TRBJ2-3; 7 nucleotides agree with TRBD1. The CDR3 spans 13 residues. V was clipped by 5 bases and J by 9 bases; unmatched bases: 8. CDR1 and CDR2 (germline): SEHNR, FQNEAQ (reference sequence). For the CDR3, the DNA is TGTGCCAGCAGCAGGGGGCCCTCGGGGACGCAGTATTTT. Amino acids: CASSRGPSGTQYF.

This clonotype was counted ten times or more. The chain has TRBV20-1 and TRBJ2-5; D may be TRBD1 or TRBD2 (5 bases each). This CDR3 comprises 15 residues. From germline, CDR1 is DFQATT and CDR2 SNEGSKA (reference sequence). The ends were cut back, 3 bases at V and 1 base at J, with 15 bases in the middle. The CDR3 is CSARSPTGGQETQYF. As DNA, the CDR3 is TGCAGTGCTAGGTCGCCTACTGGGGGCCAAGAGACCCAGTACTTC.

There are a few counts of this clonotype. The chain links TRBV6-1 to TRBJ2-1, with no clear D. V was cut by 2 bases and J by 0 bases, with 8 bases left in between. The length of the CDR3 is 15 residues. Germline V CDR1 and CDR2: MNHNS, SASEGT. The chain's CDR3 is CASSELGPSYNEQFF. The CDR3 region has the DNA TGTGCCAGCAGTGAACTAGGGCCCTCCTACAATGAGCAGTTCTTC.

V is TRBV29-1 and J is TRBJ2-5; perhaps TRBD1 as D (5 bases). From germline, CDR1 is SQVTM and CDR2 ANQGSEA. The V end lost 7 bases, the J end lost 5 bases, and 8 bases lay between the germline ends. The CDR3 sequence is 10 residues long. The CDR3 loop reads CSGKGETQYF. CDR3 DNA: TGCAGCGGGAAGGGGGAGACCCAGTACTTC.

This rearrangement joins TRBV7-8 to TRBJ2-1; D is unclear. The CDR3 covers 12 residues. Germline V gene sequence: CDR1 SGHVS, CDR2 FQNEAQ. V was pared by 2 bases and J by 12 bases, with 11 bases between. The CDR3 nucleotides read TGTGCCAGCAGCTTATCCCGTCTGGGGCAGTTCTTC. Protein: CASSLSRLGQFF. The full variable domain, rest sourced from reference TRBV7-8 and TRBJ2-1, is GAGVSQSPRYKVAKRGQDVALRCDPISGHVSLFWYQQALGQGPEFLTYFQNEAQLDKSGLPSDRFFAERPEGSVSTLKIQRTQQEDSAVYLCASSLSRLGQFFGPGTRLTVL.

This clonotype was detected only a few times. The chain is built from TRBV20-1 and TRBJ2-7, with 9 positions matching TRBD2. Germline lookup yields CDR1 DFQATT and CDR2 SNEGSKA (reference sequence). CDR3 length equals 15 residues. V lost 1 base and J lost 3; bases outside the gene matches: 7. CDR3 nucleotide sequence: TGCAGTGCTAGAGCCTCGGCTAGCGGGGACTACGAGCAGTACTTC. Translated, it gives CSARASASGDYEQYF.

This clonotype has a count of ten or more. This sequence joins TRBV29-1 and TRBJ2-7, with D perhaps assigned TRBD1 or TRBD2 (5 bases each). The CDR3 contains 12 residues. The V gene's germline CDR1 is SQVTM and CDR2 ANQGSEA. V was cut by 8 bases and J by 3 bases, with 14 bases left in between. CDR3 coding DNA: TGCAGCATAAAACGGGGCGGCTACGAGCAGTACTTC. This sequence encodes CSIKRGGYEQYF.

This clonotype was counted ten times or more. The chain employs TRBV10-2 and TRBJ2-5; TRBD2 aligns across 8 bases. Trimming cost V 6 bases and J 5 bases; bases outside gene matches: 11. This CDR3 has 15 residues. Per germline, CDR1 WSHSY and CDR2 SAAADI. CDR3: CASRDPSAGDETQYF. The CDR3 nucleotides are TGCGCCAGCAGGGATCCCTCAGCGGGGGATGAGACCCAGTACTTC.

Many counts were recorded for this clonotype. This chain connects TRBV28 to TRBJ2-6; D call uncertain. The germline gives CDR1 MDHEN, CDR2 SYDVKM. This CDR3 region has 16 residues. The V gene lost 5 bases and the J gene lost 2 bases, with 13 bases spanning the gap. The CDR3 here is CASSSQRSAGANVLTF. CDR3 bases: TGTGCCAGCAGTAGCCAAAGGTCTGCTGGGGCCAACGTCCTGACTTTC. The full variable domain, in which reference TRBV28 and TRBJ2-6 provide the parts outside the CDR3, is DVKVTQSSRYLVKRTGEKVFLECVQDMDHENMFWYRQDPGLGLRLIYFSYDVKMKEKGDIPEGYSVSREKKERFSLILESASTNQTSMYLCASSSQRSAGANVLTFGAGSRLTVL.

The chain carries TRBV12-5 and TRBJ1-4; tentative D call: TRBD1 (5 bases). CDR3 size: 13 residues. V dropped 7 bases and J dropped 7 bases, with 13 bases sitting between them. Germline loops: CDR1 LGHNT, CDR2 FRNRAP. The DNA of the CDR3 is TGTGCTAGTGCCTCCGGGACGGGTGAAAAACTGTTTTTT. The encoded protein is CASASGTGEKLFF.

The V and J genes are TRBV7-2 and TRBJ2-3; D assignment may be TRBD1 or TRBD2 (5 bases each). Trimming removed 8 bases from V and 9 bases from J, with 21 bases in between. Germline V gene sequence: CDR1 SGHTA, CDR2 FQGNSA. The CDR3 runs 14 residues. The CDR3 nucleotides are TGTGCCAGCTCCGATGGACTTAAGGGGAGCACGCAGTATTTT. Its protein is CASSDGLKGSTQYF.

The chain couples TRBV30 to TRBJ1-6; a possible D gene is TRBD1 (5 bases). This CDR3 has 17 amino acids. Germline values: CDR1 GTSNPN, CDR2 SVGIG (reference sequence). V dropped 0 bases and J dropped 8 bases, with 20 bases sitting between them. CDR3 in amino acids: CAWSVISRQLLHSPLHF. Here the CDR3 DNA reads TGTGCCTGGAGTGTAATTTCCCGACAGTTACTCCATTCACCCCTCCACTTT.

This clonotype showed up just a few times. The rearrangement uses TRBV6-5 and TRBJ1-2, with 9 positions matching TRBD1. Germline V CDR1 and CDR2: MNHEY, SVGAGI. CDR3 length: 16 amino acids. V shed 0 bases, J shed 2 bases, and the junction held 4 bases outside the gene matches. As DNA, the CDR3 is TGTGCCAGCAGTTACTCTCGGGGACAGGGAAACTATGGCTACACCTTC. Translating it yields CASSYSRGQGNYGYTF.